The 28 T cell receptor beta chains given below trace back to one sample, sequenced in a study of T cells in Graves' hyperthyroidism and ophthalmopathy. Using RNA transcripts as the source, TCR beta CDR3 regions were amplified. First-round RT-PCR targeting the TCR CDR3 was performed with the HTBI primer set. TCRdb passed the multiplex PCR reads through MiXCR, listing each CDR3 protein once. The sample has around 500,000 distinct CDR3 sequences; 13% to 15% are singletons. Material for sequencing was blood. These receptors all stem from a woman aged 18 to 35 with Graves' hyperthyroidism.

The chain uses TRBV9 and TRBJ2-5; 7 nucleotides line up with TRBD1. From germline, CDR1 is SGDLS and CDR2 YYNGEE. This CDR3 region has 18 residues. With 0 bases clipped from V and 0 bases from J, the junction kept 11 bases outside the gene matches. CDR3 in DNA: TGTGCCAGCAGCGTAGAACCCCCCCGACAGGGCTACCAAGAGACCCAGTACTTC. Amino acid sequence: CASSVEPPRQGYQETQYF.

This clonotype occurred many times. The chain uses TRBV3-1 and TRBJ1-2; D is unclear. Trimming took off 4 bases at V and 8 bases at J, with 11 bases between the two ends. Germline CDR1 is LGHDT and CDR2 is YNNKEL (reference sequence). This CDR3 has 12 residues. The DNA for the CDR3 is TGTGCCAGCAGCCCCCATCCCAACGGCTACACCTTC. This gives the protein CASSPHPNGYTF.

This clonotype came up many times. This chain connects TRBV2 to TRBJ2-3, with 8 bases matching TRBD2. The V and J ends lost 3 bases and 6 bases, in that order; junction bases with no gene match: 14. The CDR3 consists of 17 residues. CDR1 is SNHLY, CDR2 FYNNEI, per germline. In DNA form, the CDR3 reads TGTGCCAGCAGTGAGGAGGAGCGGGGGCTATATAGGGATACGCAGTATTTT. This encodes CASSEEERGLYRDTQYF.

This clonotype was seen repeatedly, ten times or more. The chain employs TRBV13 and TRBJ2-3, with 12 nucleotides matching TRBD2. This CDR3 comprises 16 residues. The V gene's germline CDR1 is PRHDT and CDR2 FYEKMQ (reference sequence). The junction had 8 bases not matched to a gene; V was cut back by 6 bases and J by 4 bases. This chain's CDR3 is CASRRGLAGYADTQYF. CDR3 DNA sequence: TGTGCCAGCAGACGGGGACTAGCGGGTTACGCAGATACGCAGTATTTT.

J is TRBJ1-2 and V is TRBV12-3 or TRBV12-4; 9 bases align to TRBD1. The V and J ends lost 6 bases and 8 bases, in that order; junction bases with no gene match: 10. The CDR3 contains 14 residues. The CDR3 sequence is CASRDYRGRGGYTF. The CDR3 DNA is TGTGCCAGCAGAGACTACAGGGGGCGCGGAGGCTACACCTTC.

The gene calls are TRBV10-2 and TRBJ2-3, with D perhaps being TRBD1 or TRBD2 (5 bases each). The CDR3 covers 11 residues. The germline V gene encodes CDR1 WSHSY and CDR2 SAAADI. V lost 11 bases and J 5 bases, leaving 11 bases between the germline ends. The CDR3 loop reads CASRDRDTQYF. The CDR3 DNA reads as TGCGCCTCCCGGGACCGAGATACGCAGTATTTT.

This clonotype has a single count. Germline is not matched at one junction end, which may reflect a read error. The CDR3 DNA is TGTGCCAGCAGCAAGGTCGGGAGTCGTCCCAGCAGTCAGCCCCAGCATTTT. Translation: CASSKVGSRPSSQPQHF. The chain links TRBV27 to TRBJ1-5; D call uncertain. Germline CDR1 is MNHEY and CDR2 is SMNVEV (reference sequence). The CDR3 runs 17 residues.

This clonotype has ten or more counts. The chain links TRBV7-3 to TRBJ2-5; TRBD2 matches 8 bases. V gave up 4 bases and J gave up 1 base; unmatched junction bases: 5. The CDR3 consists of 15 residues. Germline assignment: CDR1 SGHTA and CDR2 FQGTGA. CDR3: CASSSNLAGQETQYF. The CDR3 DNA is TGTGCCAGCAGCTCCAACCTAGCGGGCCAAGAGACCCAGTACTTC.

This clonotype appeared many times. V gene TRBV12-3 or TRBV12-4 combines with J gene TRBJ2-1; maybe TRBD2 (5 bases). Trimming removed 6 bases at V and 4 bases at J, with 19 bases between. The CDR3 is made up of 16 amino acids. The CDR3 reads CASSFGKGSLYNEQFF. The CDR3 DNA reads as TGTGCCAGCAGCTTCGGGAAGGGTAGCCTTTACAATGAGCAGTTCTTC.

In regard to this clonotype: A much larger clone differs from this one at a single base, so this may be a read error. The chain recombines TRBV7-3 with TRBJ2-2; 7 nucleotides agree with TRBD2. Germline V gene data show CDR1 as SGHTA and CDR2 as FQGTGA. The CDR3 totals 15 residues. The CDR3 region has the DNA TGTTCCAGCAGCTTAACGGGGGGAGCCCCCGGGGAGCTGTTTTTT. It encodes CSSSLTGGAPGELFF.

This clonotype appeared many times. The chain carries TRBV20-1 and TRBJ1-5; D is ambiguous. This CDR3 is built from 13 residues. The germline CDR1 and CDR2 sequences are DFQATT and SNEGSKA (reference sequence). Trimming shortened V by 6 bases and J by 5 bases, and 14 bases separated the two germline ends. The CDR3 DNA sequence: TGCAGTGCCCTGGACCCTAAGGATCAGCCCCAGCATTTT. Protein sequence: CSALDPKDQPQHF.

This clonotype was counted many times. The V and J genes are TRBV24-1 and TRBJ2-1; the match to TRBD2 covers 8 bases. CDR3 length: 16 amino acids. V was pared by 0 bases and J by 12 bases, with 12 bases of the junction left unmatched. Germline CDR1 is KGHDR and CDR2 is SFDVKD. DNA of the CDR3: TGTGCCACCAGTGATTTGCCCGGGAGGGACACCTCAGGGCAGTTCTTC. Translating gives CATSDLPGRDTSGQFF.

This clonotype came up a few times. This chain joins TRBV7-8 and TRBJ1-1; 7 positions match TRBD1. V shed 8 bases, J shed 4 bases, and the junction held 10 bases outside the gene matches. The CDR3 is 14 amino acids. Germline lookup yields CDR1 SGHVS and CDR2 FQNEAQ. CDR3 residues: CASDGTGAGTEAFF. CDR3 coding DNA: TGTGCCAGCGATGGTACAGGGGCTGGCACTGAAGCTTTCTTT.

This clonotype came up many times. The V gene is TRBV5-1, the J gene TRBJ1-4; D call uncertain. The V end was cut by 0 bases, the J end by 0 bases, with 6 bases between. CDR1 is SGHRS, CDR2 YFSETQ, per germline. The CDR3 contains 15 residues. CDR3 sequence reads: CASSLAAATNEKLFF. CDR3 coding DNA: TGCGCCAGCAGCTTGGCTGCTGCAACTAATGAAAAACTGTTTTTT.

This clonotype has more than one count but fewer than ten. The J gene is TRBJ2-7, the V gene TRBV5-6; D unclear. The CDR3 totals 14 residues. Germline V gives CDR1 SGHDT, CDR2 YYEEEE. Trimming left V 4 bases short and J 5 bases short, with 16 bases between. The CDR3 sequence is CASSQLGPQNEQYV. CDR3 nucleotides: TGTGCCAGCAGCCAGTTGGGTCCCCAGAACGAGCAGTACGTC.

The J gene is TRBJ1-1, the V gene TRBV15; D is undetermined. Germline CDR1 LNHNV, CDR2 YYDKDF (reference sequence). With 0 bases removed from V and 5 bases from J, the gap between germline ends came to 25 bases. The CDR3 extends over 19 amino acids. The CDR3 DNA is TGTGCCACCAGCAGAGATCAAAATGGGATCGGGTGGCGGAAGACTGAAGCTTTCTTT. It is translated as CATSRDQNGIGWRKTEAFF.

This clonotype showed up many times. V is TRBV6-1 and J is TRBJ2-1; 8 bases match TRBD2. Trimming took 6 bases from V and 10 from J; bases not matched to a gene: 23. The CDR3 consists of 18 residues. CDR1 is MNHNS and CDR2 is SASEGT in the germline V gene. The CDR3 region has the DNA TGTGCCAGCAGCCGGACCATCGGACTAGCATCCCTATCGGGGGAGCAGTTCTTC. Translated: CASSRTIGLASLSGEQFF.

In its sample, this clonotype was seen a few times. The CDR3 reads CASSLGAAGDSPLHF. The CDR3 DNA is TGTGCCAGCAGCTTAGGGGCGGCGGGTGATTCACCCCTCCACTTT. The gene calls are TRBV5-8 and TRBJ1-6; TRBD1 is a possible D gene (5 bases). Germline assignment: CDR1 SGHTS and CDR2 YDEGEE. Trimming removed 2 bases from V and 8 bases from J, with 14 bases in between. The CDR3 is 15 amino acids.

Many counts were recorded for this clonotype. The J gene is TRBJ1-2, the V gene TRBV7-3, with D tentatively TRBD1 (5 bases). The CDR3 consists of 15 residues. Trimming removed 5 bases from V and 5 bases from J, with 18 bases in between. Germline loops: CDR1 SGHTA, CDR2 FQGTGA. Written as DNA, the CDR3 is TGTGCCAGCAGCCTAGGGGTGGGTAATCAGTATGGCTACACCTTC. It yields the protein CASSLGVGNQYGYTF.

The chain recombines TRBV10-2 with TRBJ1-1; unclear D gene. The CDR3 spans 14 residues. Germline V CDR1 and CDR2: WSHSY, SAAADI. V was pared by 2 bases and J by 3 bases, with 10 bases between. CDR3 sequence: CASSEIGLDTEAFF. In DNA, the CDR3 is TGCGCCAGCAGTGAGATAGGGCTTGACACTGAAGCTTTCTTT.

This clonotype was counted many times. The chain combines TRBV6-1 with TRBJ2-3; 9 bases line up with TRBD2. The V gene's germline CDR1 is MNHNS and CDR2 SASEGT. This CDR3 comprises 16 residues. With V trimmed by 8 bases and J by 2 bases, 11 bases remained unmatched. The CDR3, as DNA: TGTGCCAGCGACAACATCCTAGCGGGATTCACAGATACGCAGTATTTT. Residues: CASDNILAGFTDTQYF.

The table lists this clonotype with a few counts. The chain links TRBV5-4 to TRBJ2-5, with D possibly TRBD2 on 7 matching bases. The V and J ends lost 10 bases and 4 bases respectively, with 17 bases between them. The CDR3 is made up of 13 amino acids. The V gene's germline CDR1 is SGHNT and CDR2 YYREEE (reference sequence). Here the CDR3 reads CAGGRESGETQYF. DNA for the CDR3: TGTGCCGGGGGGCGGGAGAGTGGAGAGACCCAGTACTTC.

This clonotype was observed a few times. The chain recombines TRBV4-2 with TRBJ2-2; 7 bases agree with TRBD2. The CDR3 covers 15 residues. CDR1 LGHNA and CDR2 YNFKEQ come from the germline V gene. J was trimmed by 0 bases and V by 6 bases; bases with no gene match: 4. The CDR3 loop reads CASRVSGANTGELFF. In DNA form, the CDR3 reads TGTGCCAGCAGAGTCAGCGGGGCGAACACCGGGGAGCTGTTTTTT.

This clonotype was detected many times. The chain uses TRBV28 and TRBJ1-4; D is unclear. In germline, CDR1 is MDHEN, CDR2 SYDVKM. V was shortened by 7 bases and J by 5 bases, with 11 bases between the two germline ends. CDR3 length: 13 amino acids. The CDR3 DNA is TGTGCCAGCACTCTCCGTAGGAATGAAAAACTGTTTTTT. Protein product: CASTLRRNEKLFF. Based on the CDR3 plus reference TRBV28 and TRBJ1-4, the full variable domain is DVKVTQSSRYLVKRTGEKVFLECVQDMDHENMFWYRQDPGLGLRLIYFSYDVKMKEKGDIPEGYSVSREKKERFSLILESASTNQTSMYLCASTLRRNEKLFFGSGTQLSVL.

The table lists this clonotype with many counts. The chain joins TRBV2 to TRBJ1-2, with a tentative D call TRBD1 (6 bases). Trimming took 7 bases from V and 3 from J, leaving 12 bases between them. The germline CDR1 and CDR2 sequences are SNHLY and FYNNEI. The CDR3 runs to 13 residues. Here the CDR3 DNA reads TGTGCCAGCACAGGGGACGGTGACTATGGCTACACCTTC. It translates to CASTGDGDYGYTF.

Ten or more counts support this clonotype. The V and J genes are TRBV25-1 and TRBJ1-1; D unresolved. Trimming stripped 5 bases from V and 1 base from J, with 23 bases between. Germline CDR1 reads MGHDK; CDR2 reads SYGVNS. This CDR3 is 18 amino acids long. CDR3: CASSSWAPGGKENTEAFF. The CDR3 DNA reads TGTGCCAGCAGTTCCTGGGCTCCCGGAGGAAAAGAGAACACTGAAGCTTTCTTT.

This clonotype showed up many times. The V and J genes are TRBV11-2 and TRBJ1-1; D is uncertain. The V and J ends lost 0 bases and 4 bases respectively, with 6 bases between them. The CDR3 spans 13 residues. Per germline, CDR1 SGHAT and CDR2 FQNNGV. DNA for the CDR3: TGTGCCAGCAGCTTAGAACAACCCACTGAAGCTTTCTTT. Encoded protein: CASSLEQPTEAFF. The full variable domain, rest sourced from reference TRBV11-2 and TRBJ1-1, is EAGVAQSPRYKIIEKRQSVAFWCNPISGHATLYWYQQILGQGPKLLIQFQNNGVVDDSQLPKDRFSAERLKGVDSTLKIQPAKLEDSAVYLCASSLEQPTEAFFGQGTRLTVV.

This clonotype was recorded at least ten times. This chain uses TRBV20-1 with TRBJ2-1; maybe TRBD1 (5 bases). The V end was cut by 5 bases, the J end by 8 bases, with 10 bases between. Germline CDR1 DFQATT, CDR2 SNEGSKA (reference sequence). There are 11 residues in the CDR3. CDR3 residues: CSAEQGYEQFF. The CDR3 DNA reads as TGCAGTGCTGAGCAGGGATATGAGCAGTTCTTC.